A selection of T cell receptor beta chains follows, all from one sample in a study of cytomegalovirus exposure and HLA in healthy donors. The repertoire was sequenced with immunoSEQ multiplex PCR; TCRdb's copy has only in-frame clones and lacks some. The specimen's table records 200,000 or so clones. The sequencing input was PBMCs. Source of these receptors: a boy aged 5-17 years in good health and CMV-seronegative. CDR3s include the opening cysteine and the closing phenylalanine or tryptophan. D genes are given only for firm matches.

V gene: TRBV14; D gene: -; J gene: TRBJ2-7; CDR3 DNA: TGTGCCAGCAGCCATCTGGACAGTTACGAGCAGTACTTC; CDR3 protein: CASSHLDSYEQYF
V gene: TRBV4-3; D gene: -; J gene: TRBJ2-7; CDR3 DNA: TGCGCCAGCAGCCAAGACGTCGCCAGGGGAACCTACGAGCAGTACTTC; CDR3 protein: CASSQDVARGTYEQYF
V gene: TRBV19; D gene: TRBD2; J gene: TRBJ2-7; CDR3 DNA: TGTGCCAGTAGGGCTAGCGGCGGCTCTCGGGAGCAGTACTTC; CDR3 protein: CASRASGGSREQYF
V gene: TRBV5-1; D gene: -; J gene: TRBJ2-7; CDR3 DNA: TGCGCCAGCAGCTTGGAAGGCAGGGGTTACGAGCAGTACTTC; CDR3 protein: CASSLEGRGYEQYF
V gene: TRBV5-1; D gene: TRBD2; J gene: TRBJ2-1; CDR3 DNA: TGCGCCAGCAGGATTACTAGCGGGGGGGCAGCTGAGCAGTTCTTC; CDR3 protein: CASRITSGGAAEQFF
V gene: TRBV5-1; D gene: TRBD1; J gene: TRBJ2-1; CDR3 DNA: TGCGCCAGCAGCCTTACACCGACAGGGGAGTACGAGCAGTTCTTC; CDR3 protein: CASSLTPTGEYEQFF
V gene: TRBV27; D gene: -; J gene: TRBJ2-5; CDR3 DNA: TGTGCCAGCACCCTGGAGACCCAGTACTTC; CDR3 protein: CASTLETQYF
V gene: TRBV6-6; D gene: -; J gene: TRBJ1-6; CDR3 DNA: TGTGCCAGCAGTTACTCGGCGGGCATGCCCAATTCACCCCTCCACTTT; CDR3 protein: CASSYSAGMPNSPLHF
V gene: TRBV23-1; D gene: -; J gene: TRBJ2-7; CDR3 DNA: TGCGCCTTCCAAAGGGGGTACGAGCAGTACTTC; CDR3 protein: CAFQRGYEQYF
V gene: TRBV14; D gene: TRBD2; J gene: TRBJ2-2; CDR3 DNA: TGTGCCAGCAGCGGGAGCGGGGGTGGAACCGGGGAGCTGTTTTTT; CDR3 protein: CASSGSGGGTGELFF
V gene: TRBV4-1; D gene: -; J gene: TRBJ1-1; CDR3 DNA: TGCGCCAGCAGCCAAGGTCCCTTGAACACTGAAGCTTTCTTT; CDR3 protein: CASSQGPLNTEAFF
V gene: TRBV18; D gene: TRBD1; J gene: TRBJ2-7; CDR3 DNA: TGTGCCAGCTCACAACCGGGACAGAGTACCTACGAGCAGTACTTC; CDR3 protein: CASSQPGQSTYEQYF
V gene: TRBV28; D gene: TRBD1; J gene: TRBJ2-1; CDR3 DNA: TGTGCCAGCGGATATAGGACAGGGGATTGTGAGCAGTTCTTC; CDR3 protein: CASGYRTGDCEQFF
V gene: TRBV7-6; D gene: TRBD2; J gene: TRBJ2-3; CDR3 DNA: TGTGCCAGCAGCTTAGTTGCGGGGGGGAGTACAGATACGCAGTATTTT; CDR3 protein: CASSLVAGGSTDTQYF
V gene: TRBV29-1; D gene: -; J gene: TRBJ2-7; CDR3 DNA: TGCAGCGCCACCACGGACACAGCTTACGAGCAGTACTTC; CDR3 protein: CSATTDTAYEQYF
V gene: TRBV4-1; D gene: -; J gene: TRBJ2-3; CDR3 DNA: TGCGCCAGCAGCCAAGGCTTCAGGGGATCCACAGATACGCAGTATTTT; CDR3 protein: CASSQGFRGSTDTQYF
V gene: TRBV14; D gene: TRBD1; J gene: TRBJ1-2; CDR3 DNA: TGTGCCAGCAGCCAAGGTGGGGCCTCGACAGGGAGTTTCTGGGGTAACTATGGCTACACCTTC; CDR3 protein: CASSQGGASTGSFWGNYGYTF
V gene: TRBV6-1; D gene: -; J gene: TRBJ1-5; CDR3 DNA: TGTGCCAGCAGTGAACCGTACAATCAGCCCCAGCATTTT; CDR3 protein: CASSEPYNQPQHF
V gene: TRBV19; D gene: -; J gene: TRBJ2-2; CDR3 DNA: TGTGCCAGTAGTCCCCAGGGATCGGGGGAGCTGTTTTTT; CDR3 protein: CASSPQGSGELFF
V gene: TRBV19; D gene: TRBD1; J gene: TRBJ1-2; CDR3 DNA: TGTGCCAGTAGTACCGGGACAGTCTATGGCTACACCTTC; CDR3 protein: CASSTGTVYGYTF
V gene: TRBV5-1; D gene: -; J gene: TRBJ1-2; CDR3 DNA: TGCGCCAGCAGCTCAATATATCAGGGGACCGATAACTATGGCTACACCTTC; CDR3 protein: CASSSIYQGTDNYGYTF
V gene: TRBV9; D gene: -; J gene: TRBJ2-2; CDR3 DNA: TGTGCCAGCAGCGTAGCGGCGGGCTCGACCTACACCGGGGAGCTGTTTTTT; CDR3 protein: CASSVAAGSTYTGELFF
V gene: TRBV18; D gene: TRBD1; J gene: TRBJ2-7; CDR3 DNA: TGTGCCAGCTCACCTTACAGGGGGCGGGACGAGCAGTACTTC; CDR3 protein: CASSPYRGRDEQYF
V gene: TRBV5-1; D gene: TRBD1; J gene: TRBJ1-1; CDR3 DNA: TGCGCCAGCAGCTTATATATACAGGGGAAGAACACTGAAGCTTTCTTT; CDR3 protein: CASSLYIQGKNTEAFF
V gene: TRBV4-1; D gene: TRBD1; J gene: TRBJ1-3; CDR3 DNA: TGCGCCAGCAGCCAACCTCTACAGGGGGCCTGGAACACCATATATTTT; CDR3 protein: CASSQPLQGAWNTIYF
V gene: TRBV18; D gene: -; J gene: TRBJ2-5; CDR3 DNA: TGTGCCAGCTCACCCCCAGGCCAAGAGACCCAGTACTTC; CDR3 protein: CASSPPGQETQYF
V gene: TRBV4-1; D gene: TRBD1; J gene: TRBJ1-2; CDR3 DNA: TGCGCCAGCAGCTCTTCGGGGACAGGGGCCTATGGCTACACCTTC; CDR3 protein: CASSSSGTGAYGYTF
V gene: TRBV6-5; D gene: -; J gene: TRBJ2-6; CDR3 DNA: TGTGCCAGCAGTTACTCGAGGGCTGGGGCCAACGTCCTGACTTTC; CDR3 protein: CASSYSRAGANVLTF